These 8 T cell receptor beta chains were all obtained from the same sample, sequenced in a study of blood T cell repertoires in COVID-19. Using immunoSEQ multiplex PCR, the repertoire was profiled, and TCRdb retains in-frame clones only, with some absent. This table holds approximately 230,000 clones, roughly 85% found once. Sequencing input: peripheral blood. The receptors come from a man younger than 40 who had recovered from COVID-19.

The V call is TRBV5-1, the J call TRBJ2-1; D is unresolved. The CDR3 consists of 14 residues. Germline CDR1 and CDR2: SGHRS and YFSETQ. V lost 2 bases and J lost 0, with 6 bases in between. The CDR3 DNA is TGCGCCAGCAGCTTATCGGGCTCCTACAATGAGCAGTTCTTC. Translated: CASSLSGSYNEQFF.

This chain uses TRBV4-2 with TRBJ2-7; no definite D call. V lost 1 base and J 2 bases, leaving 9 bases between the germline ends. The germline gives CDR1 LGHNA, CDR2 YNFKEQ. CDR3 length: 14 residues. CDR3 loop: CASSQGGKTYEQYF. Written as DNA, the CDR3 is TGTGCCAGCAGCCAAGGAGGTAAAACCTACGAGCAGTACTTC.

This clone was counted a single time. The chain combines TRBV9 with TRBJ2-2, with D hard to call. This CDR3 is built from 12 residues. V shed 6 bases and J shed 1 base, with 4 bases lying between them. Germline loops: CDR1 SGDLS, CDR2 YYNGEE. CDR3 sequence (DNA): TGTGCCAGCATGAGGAACACCGGGGAGCTGTTTTTT. Translation gives CASMRNTGELFF.

The V and J genes are TRBV9 and TRBJ1-2; 11 bases map to TRBD1. The length of the CDR3 is 14 residues. Germline assignment: CDR1 SGDLS and CDR2 YYNGEE. Losses at the gene ends were 3 bases for V and 6 bases for J; bases not matched to a gene: 4. The CDR3, as DNA: TGTGCCAGCAGCGGGGACAGGGGGGACCATGGCTACACCTTC. Its protein product is CASSGDRGDHGYTF.

V and J are TRBV5-6 and TRBJ1-4; tentative D call: TRBD1 (6 bases). Trimming shortened V by 1 base and J by 3 bases, and 10 bases separated the two germline ends. The CDR3 runs to 15 residues. CDR1 is SGHDT, CDR2 YYEEEE, per germline. The CDR3 region has the DNA TGTGCCAGCAGCTTGAAAACAGGGCCTAATGAAAAACTGTTTTTT. It encodes CASSLKTGPNEKLFF.

V and J are TRBV11-3 and TRBJ2-5, with D perhaps matching TRBD1 (5 bases). This CDR3 has 14 residues. V was trimmed by 3 bases and J by 1 base, leaving 9 bases between them. Germline assignment: CDR1 SGHNT and CDR2 YENEEA. The CDR3 loop is CASSFDSFQETQYF. The CDR3 DNA is TGTGCCAGCAGCTTCGACAGTTTCCAAGAGACCCAGTACTTC.

V is TRBV29-1 and J is TRBJ1-1, with unresolved D. This CDR3 has 15 amino acids. Germline values: CDR1 SQVTM, CDR2 ANQGSEA. V was trimmed by 5 bases and J by 0 bases, leaving 16 bases between them. CDR3 sequence: CSVPKWADLNTEAFF. The CDR3 DNA is TGCAGCGTTCCAAAATGGGCAGACCTGAACACTGAAGCTTTCTTT. Full variable domain (remainder filled in from reference TRBV29-1 and TRBJ1-1): SAVISQKPSRDICQRGTSLTIQCQVDSQVTMMFWYRQQPGQSLTLIATANQGSEATYESGFVIDKFPISRPNLTFSTLTVSNMSPEDSSIYLCSVPKWADLNTEAFFGQGTRLTVV.

The V and J genes are TRBV13 and TRBJ1-1; perhaps TRBD1 as D (5 bases). Germline V CDR1 and CDR2: PRHDT, FYEKMQ (reference sequence). The CDR3 spans 14 residues. The ends were cut back, 1 base at V and 0 bases at J, with 6 bases in the middle. The CDR3 reads CASSLAGLNTEAFF. CDR3 coding DNA: TGTGCCAGCAGCTTAGCAGGGTTGAACACTGAAGCTTTCTTT.